A selection of T cell receptor beta chains follows, all from one sample in a study of cytomegalovirus exposure and HLA in healthy donors. Method: immunoSEQ multiplex PCR; TCRdb's copy keeps in-frame clones and lacks some. The sample holds about 190,000 clones, 80% seen once. Sequences were obtained from PBMCs. These receptors were collected from a woman aged 40 to 50 in good health and CMV-seronegative. Both conserved end residues are part of each CDR3. D genes are given only for firm matches. Size values are once, few and many counts, or a class for expanded clones, and some rows have none.

TRBV29-1	TRBD1	TRBJ1-1	once	CSATDRVEAFF	TGCAGCGCAACGGACAGGGTTGAAGCTTTCTTT
TRBV19	-	TRBJ1-5	-	CASRLFAGKGNQPQHF	TGTGCCAGTAGGCTATTCGCGGGGAAAGGCAATCAGCCCCAGCATTTT
TRBV5-1	TRBD1	TRBJ1-2	-	CASSLVGDREGIGYGYTF	TGCGCCAGCAGCTTGGTGGGGGACAGGGAAGGCATCGGCTATGGCTACACCTTC
TRBV5-8	-	TRBJ2-4	-	CASSSKEGIQYF	TGTGCCAGCAGCTCTAAGGAGGGCATTCAGTACTTC
TRBV7-2	TRBD2	TRBJ2-3	-	CASSPRAGGNTDTQYF	TGTGCCAGCAGCCCCCGAGCGGGAGGGAATACAGATACGCAGTATTTT
TRBV7-2	-	TRBJ1-5	-	CASSPNGVLWQPQHF	TGTGCCAGCAGTCCAAACGGGGTGTTATGGCAGCCCCAGCATTTT
TRBV23-1	TRBD2	TRBJ2-5	-	CASSQMRADTSGRVWETQYF	TGCGCCAGCAGTCAAATGAGGGCAGATACTAGCGGGAGGGTATGGGAGACCCAGTACTTC
TRBV7-9	-	TRBJ1-1	-	CASSFRGGALNTEAFF	TGTGCCAGCAGTTTTAGGGGGGGGGCCCTGAACACTGAAGCTTTCTTT
TRBV4-3	-	TRBJ1-2	few	CASSRKGEGSGYTF	TGCGCCAGCAGCCGGAAAGGGGAGGGTTCTGGCTACACCTTC
TRBV4-1	TRBD2	TRBJ2-3	-	CASSQVGASGRVTDTQYF	TGCGCCAGCAGCCAAGTGGGGGCTAGCGGGAGGGTCACAGATACGCAGTATTTT